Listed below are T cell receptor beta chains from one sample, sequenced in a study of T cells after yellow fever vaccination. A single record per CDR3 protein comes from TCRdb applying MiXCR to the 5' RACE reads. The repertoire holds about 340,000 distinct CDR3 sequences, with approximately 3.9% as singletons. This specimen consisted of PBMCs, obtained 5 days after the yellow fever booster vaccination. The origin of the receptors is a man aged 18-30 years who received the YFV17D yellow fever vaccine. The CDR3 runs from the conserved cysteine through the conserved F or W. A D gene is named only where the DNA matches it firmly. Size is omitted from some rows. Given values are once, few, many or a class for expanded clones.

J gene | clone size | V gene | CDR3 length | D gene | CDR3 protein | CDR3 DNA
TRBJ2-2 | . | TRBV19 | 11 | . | CASREIGELFF | TGTGCCAGTAGGGAGATCGGGGAGCTGTTTTTT
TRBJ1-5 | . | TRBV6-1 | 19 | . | CASSEEEGTTIRGNQPQHF | TGTGCCAGCAGTGAAGAGGAAGGGACAACGATCCGCGGCAATCAGCCCCAGCATTTT
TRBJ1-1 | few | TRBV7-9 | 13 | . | CASSANQDPGAFF | TGTGCCAGCAGCGCTAATCAGGACCCTGGGGCTTTCTTT
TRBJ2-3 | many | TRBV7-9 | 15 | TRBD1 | CASSLTPGGADTQYF | TGTGCCAGCAGCCTGACCCCAGGGGGCGCGGATACGCAGTATTTT
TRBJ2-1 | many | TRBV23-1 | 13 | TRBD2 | CASNPGLADEQFF | TGCGCCAGCAATCCGGGACTAGCGGATGAGCAGTTCTTC
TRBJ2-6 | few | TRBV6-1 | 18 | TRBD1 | CASSARPGTGNGANVLTF | TGTGCCAGCAGTGCACGTCCCGGGACAGGGAACGGGGCCAACGTCCTGACTTTC
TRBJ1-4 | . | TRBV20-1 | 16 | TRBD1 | CSTNPGQGATNEKLFF | TGCAGTACAAACCCAGGACAGGGGGCAACTAATGAAAAACTGTTTTTT
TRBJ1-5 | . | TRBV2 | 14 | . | CASRGVNSNQPQHF | TGTGCCAGCAGGGGGGTTAATAGCAATCAGCCCCAGCATTTT
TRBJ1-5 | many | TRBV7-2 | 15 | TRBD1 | CASSQGQGEGQPQHF | TGTGCCAGCAGCCAGGGACAGGGCGAGGGTCAGCCCCAGCATTTT
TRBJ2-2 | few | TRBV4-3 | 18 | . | CASSQDSPISGNPGELFF | TGCGCCAGCAGCCAAGATAGCCCTATTTCGGGTAACCCCGGGGAGCTGTTTTTT
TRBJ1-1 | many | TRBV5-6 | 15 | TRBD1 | CASSWTGHMDTEAFF | TGTGCCAGCAGTTGGACAGGACACATGGACACTGAAGCTTTCTTT
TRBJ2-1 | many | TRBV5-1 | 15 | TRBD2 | CASRLAGDSYNEQFF | TGCGCCAGCAGGTTGGCGGGGGACTCCTACAATGAGCAGTTCTTC
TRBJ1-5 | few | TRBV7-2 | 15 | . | CASSLDKSRNQPQHF | TGTGCCAGCAGCCTAGATAAGTCTCGCAATCAGCCCCAGCATTTT
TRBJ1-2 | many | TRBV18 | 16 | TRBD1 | CASSPQGTGGYYGYTF | TGTGCCAGCTCACCACAGGGGACAGGGGGCTACTATGGCTACACCTTC
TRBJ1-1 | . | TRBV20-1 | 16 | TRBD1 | CSARSRDRGASGEAFF | TGCAGTGCTAGGTCGCGGGACAGGGGGGCGTCGGGGGAAGCTTTCTTT
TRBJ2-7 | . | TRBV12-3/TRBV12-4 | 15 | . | CASALGDGSSYEQYF | TGTGCCAGCGCCCTCGGGGACGGATCCTCCTACGAGCAGTACTTC
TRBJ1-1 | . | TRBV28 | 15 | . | CASSSPGGARTEAFF | TGTGCCAGCAGTTCCCCGGGAGGTGCGAGAACTGAAGCTTTCTTT
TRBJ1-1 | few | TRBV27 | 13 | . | CASSWGRHTEAFF | TGTGCCAGCAGTTGGGGCAGGCACACTGAAGCTTTCTTT
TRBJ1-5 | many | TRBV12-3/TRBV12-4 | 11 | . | CASSLKGPQHF | TGTGCCAGCAGTTTAAAAGGACCCCAGCATTTT
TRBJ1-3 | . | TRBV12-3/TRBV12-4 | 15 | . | CASLVGPYSGNTIYF | TGTGCCAGCCTAGTCGGGCCTTACTCTGGAAACACCATATATTTT
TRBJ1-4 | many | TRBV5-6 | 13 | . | CASSLRGTEKLFF | TGTGCCAGCAGCTTGAGGGGAACAGAAAAACTGTTTTTT